The clone carrying this T cell receptor (beta chain) has only one observation. Its specificity is not known. Compared with germline, one end of the junction differs, possibly owing to a read error. About 10 milliliters was the volume of peripheral blood drawn from each donor. No fewer than 7 million PBMCs went into each sample. This entry belongs to a study of blood T cells in healthy people across ages. PCR was performed a second time for roughly 7 to 11 cycles using a sample-barcoded 5' primer and a J-beta primer mix. Using its own MiXCR run on the 5' RACE reads, TCRdb lists one record per CDR3 protein. The table records 650,000 to 800,000 distinct CDR3 sequences, approximately 44% of them present only once. Looked up from germline, CDR1 is SGHKS and CDR2 is YYEKEE (reference sequence). The CDR3 spans 15 residues. Findings of the study overall: In long-lived donors, naive CD4+ cell counts and diversity exceeded those of aged donors. Diversity estimates drawn from one million T cells were deemed underestimates.

Sample: blood. The chain joins TRBV5-5 to TRBJ2-3; D uncertain. This TCR was sampled from a man aged 55 to 69 in good health. CDR3 DNA: TGTGCCGGCAGCTTGGTGGAGCCAGAAATCTCTACGCAGTATTTT. Its protein product is CAGSLVEPEISTQYF. Full variable domain (remainder filled in from reference TRBV5-5 and TRBJ2-3): DAGVTQSPTHLIKTRGQQVTLRCSPISGHKSVSWYQQVLGQGPQFIFQYYEKEERGRGNFPDRFSARQFPNYSSELNVNALLLGDSALYLCAGSLVEPEISTQYFGPGTRLTVL.